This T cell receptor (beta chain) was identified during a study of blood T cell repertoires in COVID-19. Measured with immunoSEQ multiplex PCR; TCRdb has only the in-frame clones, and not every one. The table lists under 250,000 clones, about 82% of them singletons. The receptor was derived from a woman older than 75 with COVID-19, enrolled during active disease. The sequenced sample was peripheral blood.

The chain's CDR3 is CASSYLDRGDYEQYV. The CDR3 coding sequence is TGTGCCAGCAGTTATTTGGACAGGGGCGACTACGAGCAGTACGTC. The chain recombines TRBV6-6 with TRBJ2-7; the match to TRBD1 covers 9 bases. The length of the CDR3 is 15 residues. The J segment lost 3 bases and the V segment lost 3 bases, leaving 6 bases of the junction unmatched. From germline, CDR1 is MNHNY and CDR2 SVGAGI (reference sequence).